Below, one TCR beta chain is given with its context. Sequencing was performed with immunoSEQ multiplex PCR; in TCRdb, only in-frame clones are kept and a portion is missing. The data contain roughly 100,000 clones, just under 95% of them singletons. CDR1 and CDR2 (germline): GTSNPN, SVGIG (reference sequence). The CDR3 is made up of 14 amino acids. V was cut by 3 bases and J by 7 bases, with 18 bases left in between. The data belong to a study of cytomegalovirus exposure and HLA in healthy donors. The material sequenced was PBMCs. This rearrangement joins TRBV30 to TRBJ1-2, with a weak D call TRBD1 (5 bases). The receptor comes from a woman aged 18-29 years in good health and CMV-seronegative. Written as DNA, the CDR3 is TGTGCCTGGAGGGTCGGTCAGGGATCTGGTGGCTACACCTTC. Encoded protein: CAWRVGQGSGGYTF.